One sample yielded the 12 T cell receptor beta chains listed below, sequenced in a study of blood T cell repertoires in COVID-19. Sequenced by immunoSEQ multiplex PCR; TCRdb stores in-frame clones only, minus some. Of roughly 110,000 clones listed, 88% are singletons. Source material: peripheral blood. The source of these receptors is a man aged 50-59 years with active or convalescent COVID-19.

The CDR3 protein is CSVEGQGTLDYGYTF. The CDR3 region has the DNA TGCAGCGTTGAGGGACAGGGTACCCTTGACTATGGCTACACCTTC. The chain carries TRBV29-1 and TRBJ1-2; 9 bases fit TRBD1. Germline values: CDR1 SQVTM, CDR2 ANQGSEA. CDR3 length equals 15 residues. The junction had 8 bases not matched to a gene; V was cut back by 3 bases and J by 3 bases.

This clone was observed a few times. This chain links TRBV10-3 with TRBJ2-5; 10 bases match TRBD1. CDR3 length: 16 residues. V lost 0 bases to trimming and J lost 5 bases; unmatched junction nucleotides: 6. Germline CDR1 is ENHRY and CDR2 is SYGVKD. The CDR3 bases are TGTGCCATCAGTGAGTCAGTGACAGGGGGCAAGGAGACCCAGTACTTC. Residues: CAISESVTGGKETQYF.

In DNA, the CDR3 is TGTGCCAGCAGCCAAGTAAATGAGCAGTTCTTC. Its protein product is CASSQVNEQFF. The chain combines TRBV14 with TRBJ2-1; D gene ambiguous. Germline V gives CDR1 SGHDN, CDR2 FVKESK. Trimming took 1 base from V and 7 from J, leaving 2 bases between them. The CDR3 is 11 amino acids.

This clone was observed once. The chain employs TRBV7-9 and TRBJ2-7, with no clear D. The CDR3 covers 13 residues. V was trimmed by 3 bases and J by 0 bases, leaving 6 bases between them. Looked up from germline, CDR1 is SEHNR and CDR2 is FQNEAQ (reference sequence). The CDR3 DNA reads as TGTGCCAGCAGCTTCGAGAACTCCTACGAGCAGTACTTC. Translating it yields CASSFENSYEQYF.

The gene calls are TRBV3-1 (or the pseudogene TRBV3-2) and TRBJ2-1; 11 nucleotides agree with TRBD2. The germline CDR1 and CDR2 sequences are LGHDT and YNNKEL (reference sequence). V lost 2 bases and J lost 9; bases outside the gene matches: 6. CDR3 size: 15 residues. The CDR3 DNA follows: TGTGCCAGCAGCCAATTAGGACTAGCGGGTACTGAGCAGTTCTTC. Translated: CASSQLGLAGTEQFF.

The chain carries TRBV5-4 and TRBJ1-2, with 8 bases matching TRBD1. CDR3 length: 17 residues. CDR1 and CDR2 (germline): SGHNT, YYREEE (reference sequence). V shed 0 bases, J shed 1 base, and the junction held 8 bases outside the gene matches. CDR3 nucleotide sequence: TGTGCCAGCAGCTTGGTTATCCAGGGGGCGCATAACTATGGCTACACCTTC. Its translation: CASSLVIQGAHNYGYTF.

Comments on this clone: One end of the junction does not line up with germline, which may come from a read error. V is TRBV4-2 and J is TRBJ2-1; 12 nucleotides match TRBD1. Germline CDR1 is LGHNA and CDR2 is YNFKEQ. The CDR3 length is 18 residues. The CDR3 reads CASSQVNRRDRGRKGEVF. As DNA, the CDR3 is TGTGCCAGCAGCCAAGTAAATCGACGGGACAGGGGGCGCAAAGGGGAGGTCTTC.

The chain recombines TRBV9 with TRBJ2-1; the D is unclear. Germline lookup yields CDR1 SGDLS and CDR2 YYNGEE. With 0 bases removed from V and 8 bases from J, the gap between germline ends came to 9 bases. The CDR3 runs 13 residues. CDR3 sequence: CASSVGPADEQFF. CDR3 nucleotide sequence: TGTGCCAGCAGCGTAGGACCCGCGGATGAGCAGTTCTTC.

The rearrangement joins TRBV20-1 to TRBJ1-2, with 7 bases that match TRBD1. The CDR3 runs 14 residues. V lost 3 bases to trimming and J lost 2 bases; unmatched junction nucleotides: 6. In germline, CDR1 is DFQATT, CDR2 SNEGSKA (reference sequence). The CDR3 protein is CSASLTGTNYGYTF. The CDR3 bases are TGCAGTGCTAGTCTGACAGGGACCAACTATGGCTACACCTTC.

The genes are TRBV5-5 and TRBJ2-7; 9 bases fit TRBD1. This CDR3 has 14 amino acids. The V segment lost 4 bases and the J segment 4 bases; nucleotides outside the gene matches: 6. Germline assignment: CDR1 SGHKS and CDR2 YYEKEE (reference sequence). This CDR3 reads CASSIPGQGYEQYF. In nucleotides, the CDR3 is TGTGCCAGCAGCATACCGGGACAGGGTTACGAGCAGTACTTC.

The genes are TRBV30 and TRBJ2-2, with D possibly TRBD1 on 5 matching bases. V was cut by 0 bases and J by 5 bases, with 7 bases left in between. Germline assignment: CDR1 GTSNPN and CDR2 SVGIG (reference sequence). The CDR3 spans 13 residues. In DNA, the CDR3 is TGTGCCTGGAGTGTACCAGGGACCGGGGAGCTGTTTTTT. The encoded protein is CAWSVPGTGELFF.

This clone is a singleton in its sample. The chain couples TRBV18 to TRBJ2-7; 8 positions agree with TRBD1. Germline V gene lookup returns CDR1 KGHSH and CDR2 LQKENI. The CDR3 has 15 residues. The junction had 7 bases not matched to a gene; V was cut back by 5 bases and J by 1 base. The CDR3 region has the DNA TGTGCCAGCTCATGGGACAGGACCCTGTCCTACGAGCAGTACTTC. Encoded protein: CASSWDRTLSYEQYF.